This T cell receptor beta chain was obtained from a study of control samples from healthy donors and cancer patients. The CDR3 is made up of 16 amino acids. Trimming removed 4 bases at V and 4 bases at J, with 19 bases between. From germline, CDR1 is MNHNS and CDR2 SASEGT. The assay was immunoSEQ multiplex PCR, and TCRdb's table has in-frame clones only and misses some. The data contain 150,000 to 170,000 clones, approximately 94% of them singletons. The specimen was blood. The genes are TRBV6-1 and TRBJ1-2, with D unresolved. This clonotype was obtained from a man aged 35-49 years in good health. DNA for the CDR3: TGTGCCAGCAGTGTATCCGGGCACCAAAGAACCTATGGCTACACCTTC. As protein: CASSVSGHQRTYGYTF.